Given below is one T cell receptor beta chain in context. All enrollees were about 18 to 100 years old and from 25 or so US areas. Cohorts were assigned according to the clinical history that participants reported. Authors' methods: Amplification of reference gene primers was used by the study to estimate nucleated cell counts. The protocol was immunoSEQ multiplex PCR, while the TCRdb copy is restricted to in-frame clones and leaves out a portion. D and trimming come from the DNA, and the V and J calls and clone size come from that table. The table includes about 250,000 clones, roughly 84% detected once. The data belong to a study of blood T cell repertoires in COVID-19. Study-level background: The United States, Italy and Spain were the sources of the acute and convalescent COVID-19 samples.

CDR1 LGHDT and CDR2 YNNKEL come from the germline V gene (reference sequence). V dropped 4 bases and J dropped 9 bases, with 13 bases sitting between them. The length of the CDR3 is 14 residues. V and J are TRBV3-1 (or the pseudogene TRBV3-2) and TRBJ1-6, with D hard to call. The receptor was isolated from a man between 50 and 59 years old who had recovered from COVID-19. Sequences were obtained from PBMCs or T cells enriched from blood (not recorded which). This CDR3 is CASSPERLGSPLHF. The CDR3, as DNA: TGTGCCAGCAGCCCCGAGAGACTGGGTTCACCCCTCCACTTT.